One T cell receptor beta chain is described in this entry. As processed by the authors: How many nucleated cells were present was estimated from reference gene primer amplification. Data came from immunoSEQ multiplex PCR; TCRdb stores just in-frame clones and leaves some out. V and J calls and clone size come straight from that table; D and trimming were deduced from the DNA. In the table there are roughly 40,000 clones, roughly 76% of which are singletons. This specimen belongs to a study of blood T cell repertoires in COVID-19. Study-level background: Samples taken during acute and convalescent COVID-19 were collected in the United States, Italy and Spain. Nucleic acid was either cDNA or gDNA, and it came from T cells, B-cell-depleted T cells, or PBMCs.

V lost 0 bases and J lost 1, with 10 bases in between. CDR1 and CDR2 (germline): SGDLS, YYNGEE. The CDR3 sequence is 15 residues long. Sequencing was done on a sample of peripheral blood. This rearrangement joins TRBV9 to TRBJ1-1, with D perhaps matching TRBD1 (5 bases). This TCR was sampled from an older man with active or convalescent COVID-19. DNA for the CDR3: TGTGCCAGCAGCGTAGTCGGAGGGGCGAACACTGAAGCTTTCTTT. Translation: CASSVVGGANTEAFF.